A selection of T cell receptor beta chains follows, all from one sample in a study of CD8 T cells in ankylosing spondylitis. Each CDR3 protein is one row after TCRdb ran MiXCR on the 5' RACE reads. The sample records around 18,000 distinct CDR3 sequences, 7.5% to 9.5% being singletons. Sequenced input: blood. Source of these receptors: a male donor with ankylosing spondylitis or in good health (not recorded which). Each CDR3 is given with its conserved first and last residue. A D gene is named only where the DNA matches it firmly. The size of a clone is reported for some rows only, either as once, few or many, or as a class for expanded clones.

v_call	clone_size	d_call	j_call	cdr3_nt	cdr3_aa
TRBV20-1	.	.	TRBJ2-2	TGCAGTGCTCCCTCGGTCACCGGGGAGCTGTTTTTT	CSAPSVTGELFF
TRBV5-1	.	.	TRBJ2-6	TGCGCCAGCAGCCAGGTAGGGGCGCTTACCGGGGCCAACGTCCTGACTTTC	CASSQVGALTGANVLTF
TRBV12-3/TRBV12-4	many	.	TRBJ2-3	TGTGCCAGCAGTTTCCGGACAGGCACAGATACGCAGTATTTT	CASSFRTGTDTQYF
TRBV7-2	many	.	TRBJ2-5	TGTGCCAGCAGCTTTCGGGAGACCCAGTACTTC	CASSFRETQYF
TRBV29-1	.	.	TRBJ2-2	TGCAGCGTTGGGAACAGGGTTAAGGACGGGGAGCTGTTTTTT	CSVGNRVKDGELFF
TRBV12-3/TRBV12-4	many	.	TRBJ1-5	TGTGCCAGCAGTTTATCGGGTAATCAGCCCCAGCATTTT	CASSLSGNQPQHF
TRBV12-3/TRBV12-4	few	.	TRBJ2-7	TGTGCCAGCAGTTTAGACAGGGTCGCCTACGAGCAGTACTTC	CASSLDRVAYEQYF
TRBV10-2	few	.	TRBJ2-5	TGCGCCAGCAGTGAGAGTGAGACCCAGTACTTC	CASSESETQYF
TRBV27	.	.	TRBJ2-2	TGTGCCAGCAGCCTTAGTGTATATAGCACCGGGGAGCTGTTTTTT	CASSLSVYSTGELFF
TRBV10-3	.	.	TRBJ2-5	TGTGCCATCAGTGCCCGCAGGGGTAGTCAAGAGACCCAGTACTTC	CAISARRGSQETQYF
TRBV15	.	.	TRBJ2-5	TGTGCCACCGCTACCGTCCCGGCGGAGACCCAGTACTTC	CATATVPAETQYF
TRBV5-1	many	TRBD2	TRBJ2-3	TGCGCCAGCAGCTTAAGCGGGGGCACAGATACGCAGTATTTT	CASSLSGGTDTQYF
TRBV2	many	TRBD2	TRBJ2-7	TGTGCCAGCAGGGCCCTAGCGGGAGCCAAGGGAGAGCAGTACTTC	CASRALAGAKGEQYF